Sequencing of this T cell receptor (beta chain) was carried out in a study of T cells in tumors after PD-1 blockade. The overall study: Each patient got pembrolizumab 200 mg every 3 weeks or cemiplimab 350 mg every 2 weeks.

The J segment lost 7 bases and the V segment lost 1 base, leaving 10 bases of the junction unmatched. CDR3 length: 16 residues. CDR1 is SGHVS, CDR2 FNYEAQ, per germline. The data were produced by immunoSEQ multiplex PCR, yet TCRdb's version contains in-frame clones alone and is incomplete. The sample records tens of thousands of clones, 73% being singletons. Regarding the study as a whole: Peripheral recruitment is suggested, as some novel exhausted tumor clones were in pre-treatment blood.

A remark on this clone: Its antigen remains unknown.

The chain has TRBV7-6 and TRBJ2-1; 7 nucleotides match TRBD2. The receptor was isolated from a human donor with basal cell carcinoma. The sequencing here drew on PBMCs, taken after anti-PD-1 treatment. Here the CDR3 reads CASSLGSGRAQNEQFF. The DNA of the CDR3 is TGTGCCAGCAGCTTAGGGAGTGGGAGGGCCCAGAATGAGCAGTTCTTC. Drawing the rest from reference TRBV7-6 and TRBJ2-1, the complete variable domain is GAGVSQSPRYKVTKRGQDVALRCDPISGHVSLYWYRQALGQGPEFLTYFNYEAQQDKSGLPNDRFSAERPEGSISTLTIQRTEQRDSAMYRCASSLGSGRAQNEQFFGPGTRLTVL.